This passage covers 2 T cell receptor beta chains from one sample sequenced in a study of cytomegalovirus exposure and HLA in healthy donors. Use of 60 Vbeta and 13 Jbeta primers characterized the PCR. Some clones are missing from TCRdb's copy, which holds only in-frame ones; the method was immunoSEQ multiplex PCR. The repertoire consists of roughly 200,000 clones, with 75% to 85% occurring once and the leading ten covering approximately 2.2%. Sequencing was carried out using PBMCs. These TCRs come from a woman aged 45-65 years in good health and CMV-seronegative.

V and J are TRBV27 and TRBJ1-1; D is possibly TRBD1 (6 bases). Trimming removed 6 bases from V and 5 bases from J, with 25 bases in between. Germline loops: CDR1 MNHEY, CDR2 SMNVEV (reference sequence). This CDR3 region has 17 residues. CDR3 in DNA: TGTGCCAGCAGATACAGCCACGGGGGCAGAGCGGGGACTGAAGCTTTCTTT. Residues: CASRYSHGGRAGTEAFF.

The chain has TRBV5-4 and TRBJ1-2, with 7 bases lining up with TRBD1. The CDR3 is 16 amino acids. With V trimmed by 0 bases and J by 4 bases, 9 bases remained unmatched. Per the germline V gene, CDR1 is SGHNT and CDR2 is YYREEE (reference sequence). The CDR3 DNA sequence: TGTGCCAGCAGCTTGGCGCCCTCTGACAGGGTCTATGGCTACACCTTC. As protein: CASSLAPSDRVYGYTF.